This T cell receptor (beta chain) was obtained from a study of T-cell reconstitution after alpha-beta-depleted transplantation in children. Concerning this clonotype itself: An end of the junction does not agree with germline; a read error may underlie this.

Germline V lookup: CDR1 SQVTM, CDR2 ANQGSEA. This CDR3 region has 17 residues. The TCRbeta library was prepared with unique molecular identifiers. TCRdb independently ran MiXCR on the PCR reads; one entry per CDR3 protein. The sample has hundreds of thousands of distinct CDR3 sequences, about 10% seen once. V and J are TRBV29-1 and TRBJ2-5; 12 nucleotides match TRBD2. Material: PBMCs from the stem cell graft donor, obtained from the stem cell graft. This TCR came from a human donor who donated a stem cell graft to a child with acute myeloid leukemia. The CDR3 is CNVLGIRLAGAQETQYF. CDR3 sequence (DNA): TGCAACGTTTTGGGGATCAGACTAGCGGGAGCCCAAGAGACCCAGTACTTC. Full variable domain (remainder filled in from reference TRBV29-1 and TRBJ2-5): SAVISQKPSRDICQRGTSLTIQCQVDSQVTMMFWYRQQPGQSLTLIATANQGSEATYESGFVIDKFPISRPNLTFSTLTVSNMSPEDSSIYLCNVLGIRLAGAQETQYFGPGTRLLVL.